The rows below give T cell receptor beta chains drawn from one sample of a study of T cell responses to AZD1222 COVID-19 vaccine. Sequencing was performed with immunoSEQ multiplex PCR; in TCRdb, only in-frame clones are kept and a portion is missing. The data hold about 150,000 clones, with more than 90% observed a single time. Material: peripheral blood, obtained 28 days after the second AZD1222 dose. These receptors all come from an adult who received the AZD1222 COVID-19 vaccine. The CDR3 runs from the conserved cysteine through the conserved F or W. The D gene is left open where the match is weak. Clone size appears in some rows only: once, few, many, or a class for an expanded clone.

TRBJ1-2,.,TRBV18,.,CASSPAREDGYTF,TGTGCCAGCTCACCCGCCAGGGAGGATGGCTACACCTTC
TRBJ1-4,.,TRBV12-5,.,CASGSQGSGEKLFF,TGTGCTAGTGGTTCCCAGGGATCTGGGGAAAAACTGTTTTTT
TRBJ1-1,.,TRBV5-4,.,CASALGSTEAFF,TGTGCCAGCGCCTTGGGGTCCACTGAAGCTTTCTTT
TRBJ2-7,.,TRBV30,TRBD1,CAWTDRPYEQYF,TGTGCCTGGACGGACAGGCCGTACGAGCAGTACTTC
TRBJ1-6,.,TRBV21-1,.,CASSKGTSHKEGSPLHF,TGTGCCAGCAGCAAAGGTACCTCTCATAAAGAGGGTTCACCCCTCCACTTT
TRBJ1-2,.,TRBV10-2,.,CASSVGLDGYTF,TGCGCCAGCAGCGTTGGTCTCGATGGCTACACCTTC
TRBJ2-3,.,TRBV24-1,.,CATSGSSRSGPDTQYF,TGTGCCACCAGTGGAAGTTCAAGGAGCGGCCCAGATACGCAGTATTTT
TRBJ1-3,.,TRBV28,TRBD1,CASSTRQGAAGNTIYF,TGTGCCAGCAGTACCCGACAGGGGGCGGCCGGAAACACCATATATTTT
TRBJ2-7,.,TRBV6-5,.,CASSRSGDITYEQYF,TGTGCCAGCAGCCGCTCGGGAGACATAACCTACGAGCAGTACTTC
TRBJ1-1,.,TRBV28,.,CASSYPGTSMNTEAFF,TGTGCCAGCAGTTACCCGGGGACGTCTATGAACACTGAAGCTTTCTTT
TRBJ2-7,.,TRBV6-2/TRBV6-3,.,CASSYIRGINEQYF,TGTGCCAGCAGTTACATTCGGGGGATCAACGAGCAGTACTTC
TRBJ2-5,.,TRBV21-1,.,CASSNPETQYF,TGTGCCAGCAGCAATCCAGAGACCCAGTACTTC
TRBJ2-2,.,TRBV3-1/TRBV3-2,TRBD1,CASSQGQGAYTGELFF,TGTGCCAGCAGCCAAGGGCAGGGGGCTTACACCGGGGAGCTGTTTTTT
TRBJ2-3,.,TRBV3-1/TRBV3-2,.,CASSQRSDTQYF,TGTGCCAGCAGCCAACGATCAGATACGCAGTATTTT
TRBJ1-5,once,TRBV5-8,.,CASSFSVYSNQPQHF,TGTGCCAGCAGCTTCTCGGTCTATAGCAATCAGCCCCAGCATTTT
TRBJ1-5,.,TRBV30,.,CAWSVGVSSNQPQHF,TGTGCCTGGAGTGTAGGAGTCAGTAGCAATCAGCCCCAGCATTTT
TRBJ1-5,.,TRBV25-1,TRBD1,CASQPQGDSNQPQHF,TGTGCCAGCCAACCCCAGGGGGATAGCAATCAGCCCCAGCATTTT
TRBJ1-1,.,TRBV10-1,TRBD1,CASSMGQGTTEAFF,TGCGCCAGCAGCATGGGACAGGGGACCACTGAAGCTTTCTTT
TRBJ2-3,.,TRBV7-9,TRBD2,CASTRGLAGFTDTQYF,TGTGCCAGCACGCGGGGACTAGCGGGTTTCACAGATACGCAGTATTTT
TRBJ2-7,.,TRBV5-5,TRBD1,CASSSGQVHYEQYF,TGTGCCAGCAGCTCTGGACAGGTTCACTACGAGCAGTACTTC